These T cell receptor beta chains were read from a single sample in a study of T-cell reconstitution after alpha-beta-depleted transplantation in children. In TCRdb, the PCR reads were re-called with MiXCR into one record per CDR3 protein. The data contain more than 500,000 distinct CDR3 sequences, more than 9.5% of them seen just once; the ten biggest clones take up approximately 15%. The source material was PBMCs, mostly from graft donor cells, sampled 180 days after TCRalphabeta/CD19-depleted stem cell transplant. These receptor sequences come from a female patient aged 2-15 years who had a stem cell transplant for aplastic anemia, so the T cells may come from the graft donor. Each CDR3 is given with its conserved first and last residue. The order of the fields is D gene, CDR3 length, V gene, clone size, J gene, CDR3 protein, CDR3 DNA. D genes are given only for firm matches. Size values are once, few and many counts, or a class for expanded clones, and some rows have none.

d_call: .
cdr3_length: 12
v_call: TRBV5-1
clone_size: many
j_call: TRBJ1-2
cdr3_aa: CASSLNIYGYTF
cdr3_nt: TGCGCCAGCAGCTTGAACATCTATGGCTACACCTTC

d_call: TRBD1
cdr3_length: 17
v_call: TRBV28
clone_size: few
j_call: TRBJ2-2
cdr3_aa: CASSWDREATVTGELFF
cdr3_nt: TGTGCCAGCAGTTGGGACAGGGAGGCAACGGTCACCGGGGAGCTGTTTTTT

d_call: .
cdr3_length: 14
v_call: TRBV29-1
clone_size: many
j_call: TRBJ2-1
cdr3_aa: CSGMGNLQGNEQFF
cdr3_nt: TGCAGCGGGATGGGGAATTTACAAGGCAATGAGCAGTTCTTC

d_call: TRBD2
cdr3_length: 15
v_call: TRBV7-9
clone_size: .
j_call: TRBJ2-5
cdr3_aa: CASSLASGKRETQYF
cdr3_nt: TGTGCCAGCAGCTTGGCTAGCGGGAAGAGAGAGACCCAGTACTTC

d_call: TRBD1
cdr3_length: 13
v_call: TRBV19
clone_size: few
j_call: TRBJ1-2
cdr3_aa: CASNSGTGYGYTF
cdr3_nt: TGTGCCAGTAATTCCGGGACAGGTTACGGCTACACCTTC

d_call: TRBD2
cdr3_length: 18
v_call: TRBV3-1
clone_size: few
j_call: TRBJ2-1
cdr3_aa: CASCQAPVGTSGRHEQFF
cdr3_nt: TGTGCCAGCTGCCAAGCCCCGGTGGGGACTAGCGGGAGGCATGAGCAGTTCTTC

d_call: .
cdr3_length: 15
v_call: TRBV28
clone_size: few
j_call: TRBJ2-2
cdr3_aa: CASTYADRNTGELFF
cdr3_nt: TGTGCCAGCACCTATGCAGACAGGAACACCGGGGAGCTGTTTTTT

d_call: TRBD2
cdr3_length: 14
v_call: TRBV20-1
clone_size: .
j_call: TRBJ2-1
cdr3_aa: CSARGTSGINEQFF
cdr3_nt: TGCAGTGCTAGGGGGACTAGCGGGATCAATGAGCAGTTCTTC

d_call: TRBD2
cdr3_length: 14
v_call: TRBV10-3
clone_size: few
j_call: TRBJ2-1
cdr3_aa: CAIRGTSLTNEQFF
cdr3_nt: TGTGCCATCAGGGGGACTAGTTTAACAAATGAGCAGTTCTTC

d_call: .
cdr3_length: 17
v_call: TRBV27
clone_size: few
j_call: TRBJ1-2
cdr3_aa: CASSLHPLIGTNVGYTF
cdr3_nt: TGTGCCAGCAGTCTACACCCGTTAATCGGGACTAATGTTGGCTACACCTTC

d_call: .
cdr3_length: 12
v_call: TRBV20-1
clone_size: few
j_call: TRBJ1-2
cdr3_aa: CSARGHSHGYTF
cdr3_nt: TGCAGTGCCAGAGGTCACAGCCATGGCTACACCTTC

d_call: .
cdr3_length: 16
v_call: TRBV14
clone_size: few
j_call: TRBJ2-1
cdr3_aa: CASSQELARSFNEQFF
cdr3_nt: TGTGCCAGCAGCCAAGAATTGGCACGGTCCTTCAATGAGCAGTTCTTC

d_call: TRBD2
cdr3_length: 16
v_call: TRBV4-3
clone_size: .
j_call: TRBJ2-1
cdr3_aa: CASSQQLAASYNEQFF
cdr3_nt: TGCGCCAGCAGCCAGCAACTAGCGGCCTCCTACAATGAGCAGTTCTTC

d_call: TRBD2
cdr3_length: 14
v_call: TRBV6-1
clone_size: .
j_call: TRBJ2-2
cdr3_aa: CASSPTSGRAELFF
cdr3_nt: TGTGCCAGCAGTCCCACTAGCGGGAGGGCCGAGCTGTTTTTT

d_call: TRBD1
cdr3_length: 16
v_call: TRBV7-9
clone_size: .
j_call: TRBJ1-2
cdr3_aa: CASSFPRQGAAYGYTF
cdr3_nt: TGTGCCAGCAGCTTCCCCAGACAGGGGGCAGCCTATGGCTACACCTTC

d_call: TRBD2
cdr3_length: 11
v_call: TRBV3-1
clone_size: few
j_call: TRBJ2-1
cdr3_aa: CASSLRGRKFF
cdr3_nt: TGTGCCAGCAGCCTCCGCGGGAGGAAGTTCTTC

d_call: .
cdr3_length: 13
v_call: TRBV29-1
clone_size: .
j_call: TRBJ2-7
cdr3_aa: CSVARTASYEQYF
cdr3_nt: TGCAGCGTTGCCCGGACAGCCTCCTACGAGCAGTACTTC

d_call: TRBD1
cdr3_length: 15
v_call: TRBV7-2
clone_size: few
j_call: TRBJ1-5
cdr3_aa: CASSVQGGGNQPQHF
cdr3_nt: TGTGCCAGCAGCGTGCAGGGGGGTGGCAATCAGCCCCAGCATTTT

d_call: TRBD1
cdr3_length: 16
v_call: TRBV28
clone_size: .
j_call: TRBJ2-3
cdr3_aa: CASSSPGQGARDTQYF
cdr3_nt: TGTGCCAGCAGTTCTCCGGGACAGGGGGCAAGAGATACGCAGTATTTT

d_call: TRBD2
cdr3_length: 13
v_call: TRBV20-1
clone_size: .
j_call: TRBJ2-5
cdr3_aa: CSARGRERETQYF
cdr3_nt: TGCAGTGCTAGAGGGCGGGAGCGAGAGACCCAGTACTTC

d_call: .
cdr3_length: 15
v_call: TRBV7-2
clone_size: .
j_call: TRBJ1-5
cdr3_aa: CASSLAGTVNQPQHF
cdr3_nt: TGTGCCAGCAGCTTAGCTGGTACAGTCAATCAGCCCCAGCATTTT

d_call: .
cdr3_length: 16
v_call: TRBV28
clone_size: .
j_call: TRBJ1-2
cdr3_aa: CASTLKLRGAVNGYTF
cdr3_nt: TGTGCCAGCACCCTTAAGTTGAGGGGCGCAGTAAATGGCTACACCTTC

d_call: .
cdr3_length: 15
v_call: TRBV29-1
clone_size: few
j_call: TRBJ2-1
cdr3_aa: CSVVPSARSYNEQFF
cdr3_nt: TGCAGCGTTGTCCCCTCCGCCCGCTCCTACAATGAGCAGTTCTTC

d_call: TRBD1
cdr3_length: 14
v_call: TRBV20-1
clone_size: .
j_call: TRBJ1-1
cdr3_aa: CSALFNRDRTEAFF
cdr3_nt: TGCAGTGCGCTATTCAACAGGGACAGGACTGAAGCTTTCTTT

d_call: .
cdr3_length: 13
v_call: TRBV4-3
clone_size: .
j_call: TRBJ2-1
cdr3_aa: CASSPSADSEQFF
cdr3_nt: TGCGCCAGCAGCCCATCGGCGGATAGTGAGCAGTTCTTC

d_call: TRBD2
cdr3_length: 19
v_call: TRBV5-1
clone_size: .
j_call: TRBJ2-1
cdr3_aa: CASSLGVRGGRDSYNEQFF
cdr3_nt: TGCGCCAGCAGCTTGGGCGTTAGGGGAGGGAGAGACTCCTACAATGAGCAGTTCTTC

d_call: .
cdr3_length: 14
v_call: TRBV29-1
clone_size: many
j_call: TRBJ2-1
cdr3_aa: CSVETFGSYNEQFF
cdr3_nt: TGCAGCGTTGAGACATTCGGCTCCTACAATGAGCAGTTCTTC

d_call: .
cdr3_length: 12
v_call: TRBV28
clone_size: .
j_call: TRBJ1-5
cdr3_aa: CASSFVDQPQHF
cdr3_nt: TGTGCCAGCAGTTTTGTGGATCAGCCCCAGCATTTT

d_call: TRBD1
cdr3_length: 14
v_call: TRBV27
clone_size: few
j_call: TRBJ2-7
cdr3_aa: CASRLQGGSYEQYF
cdr3_nt: TGTGCCAGCAGACTACAGGGGGGTTCCTACGAGCAGTACTTC

d_call: .
cdr3_length: 15
v_call: TRBV27
clone_size: many
j_call: TRBJ1-6
cdr3_aa: CASSWLSRGNSPLHF
cdr3_nt: TGTGCCAGCAGTTGGTTGAGCAGGGGAAATTCACCCCTCCACTTT

d_call: .
cdr3_length: 13
v_call: TRBV18
clone_size: many
j_call: TRBJ1-1
cdr3_aa: CASSPQGWTEAFF
cdr3_nt: TGTGCCAGCTCACCACAGGGGTGGACTGAAGCTTTCTTT

d_call: .
cdr3_length: 16
v_call: TRBV7-2
clone_size: few
j_call: TRBJ2-3
cdr3_aa: CASSSIQRSGTDTQYF
cdr3_nt: TGTGCCAGCAGCTCAATCCAGAGAAGCGGCACAGATACGCAGTATTTT

d_call: .
cdr3_length: 15
v_call: TRBV28
clone_size: few
j_call: TRBJ1-4
cdr3_aa: CASSSQQIPNEKLFF
cdr3_nt: TGTGCCAGCAGTTCCCAACAGATACCCAATGAAAAACTGTTTTTT